This T cell receptor beta chain originates from a study of blood T cells in healthy people across ages. Regarding the study as a whole: Unknown CMV status may confound age-related changes in expanded clones.

Germline trimming cut 5 bases from V and 13 bases from J; bases unmatched to any gene: 14. The CDR3 extends over 16 amino acids. On this clonotype itself: Its antigen is unidentified.

For the second PCR, which ran for about 7 to 11 cycles, a sample-barcoded 5' primer and a J-beta primer mix were used. TCRdb independently ran MiXCR on the 5' RACE reads; one entry per CDR3 protein. The table records under 2,000,000 distinct CDR3 sequences, roughly 49% of them present only once. The source material was blood. The source of this sequence is a middle-aged woman in good health. The gene calls are TRBV12-3 or TRBV12-4 and TRBJ2-1; 13 bases are a match to TRBD2. This chain's CDR3 is CASSHRTSGGGRTQFF. CDR3 DNA: TGTGCCAGCAGTCACAGGACTAGCGGGGGCGGTCGGACCCAGTTCTTC.